These T cell receptor beta chains were read from a single sample in a study of blood T cell repertoires in COVID-19. Data came from immunoSEQ multiplex PCR; TCRdb stores just in-frame clones and leaves some out. The sample lists a few hundred thousand clones; more than 70% were seen once. Sequencing was performed on peripheral blood. Receptor source: a woman aged 50 to 65 with acute or convalescent COVID-19. Both conserved end residues are part of each CDR3. The D gene is left open where the match is weak. Clone size, where shown, is once, few, many, or a class for clones that have expanded.

>-|-|16|TRBV5-6|TRBJ2-5
TGTGCCAGCAGCTATACAGGATCGGTGATCCAAGAGACCCAGTACTTC
CASSYTGSVIQETQYF
>-|-|15|TRBV4-3|TRBJ2-3
TGCGCCAGCAGTAGAGGTGGAGTAAGCACAGATACGCAGTATTTT
CASSRGGVSTDTQYF
>-|-|15|TRBV7-2|TRBJ2-1
TGTGCCAGCAAGGGAGGGGGGGTCATCTTTAATGAGCAGTTCTTC
CASKGGGVIFNEQFF
>TRBD2|-|12|TRBV2|TRBJ2-3
TGTGCCAGCAGTGAGGGGGGGGGTACGCAGTATTTT
CASSEGGGTQYF
>-|few|13|TRBV10-3|TRBJ1-2
TGTGCCACTCACACAGGTAGAGTCTATGGCTACACCTTC
CATHTGRVYGYTF
>-|-|14|TRBV28|TRBJ2-1
TGTGCCAGCAGGCCTCCCGGGGCCTACAATGAGCAGTTCTTC
CASRPPGAYNEQFF
>-|-|15|TRBV30|TRBJ2-2
TGTGCCTGGAGTACCGGGACTGCGAACACCGGGGAGCTGTTTTTT
CAWSTGTANTGELFF
>TRBD1|-|15|TRBV4-1|TRBJ1-2
TGCGCCAGCAGGTTTGACAGGGAGCCCAACTATGGCTACACCTTC
CASRFDREPNYGYTF
>-|-|17|TRBV15|TRBJ2-1
TGTGCCACCAGCTCCTTTGGGGGGGACAACGGAATTCGGGAGCAGTTCTTC
CATSSFGGDNGIREQFF
>-|-|14|TRBV7-9|TRBJ2-3
TGTGCCAGCGGGGACGGGGCAGCGGGAGATACGCAGTATTTT
CASGDGAAGDTQYF
>-|-|15|TRBV28|TRBJ2-4
TGTGCCAGCAGTTTTTTTATGGAGGGTCAAAACATTCAGTACTTC
CASSFFMEGQNIQYF
>-|-|15|TRBV6-5|TRBJ2-1
TGTGCCAGCAGTTACGTCGGGGGGCCTTACAATGAGCAGTTCTTC
CASSYVGGPYNEQFF
>TRBD1|-|13|TRBV28|TRBJ1-2
TGTGCCAGCAGTGAAACAGGGGAAGGAGGCTACACCTTC
CASSETGEGGYTF